Listed below are T cell receptor beta chains from one sample, sequenced in a study of identical twins. TCRdb re-derived calls from the 5' RACE reads in MiXCR, one entry per CDR3 protein. The sample carries 1.5 million to 2 million distinct CDR3 sequences, more than 30% recorded once. Sequenced: cord blood. These receptor sequences come from a newborn girl in good health. Both conserved end residues are part of each CDR3. Each record gives: J gene, V gene, D gene, clone size, CDR3 DNA, CDR3 protein. The D gene is left open where the match is weak. Clone size is given for some rows only: seen once, a few or many times, or a class if the clone is expanded.

J gene: TRBJ2-1; V gene: TRBV6-1; D gene: TRBD2; clone size: .; CDR3 DNA: TGTGCCAGCAGTGAAGGGACTAGCGTTTACAATGAGCAGTTCTTC; CDR3 protein: CASSEGTSVYNEQFF
J gene: TRBJ2-1; V gene: TRBV6-2/TRBV6-3; D gene: TRBD2; clone size: .; CDR3 DNA: TGTGCCAGCAGTATCGGGGGGAGGAACAATGAGCAGTTCTTC; CDR3 protein: CASSIGGRNNEQFF
J gene: TRBJ2-3; V gene: TRBV20-1; D gene: TRBD2; clone size: few; CDR3 DNA: TGCAGTGCTAGCGAACTAGCGGGGGGTCCCACAGATACGCAGTATTTT; CDR3 protein: CSASELAGGPTDTQYF
J gene: TRBJ2-1; V gene: TRBV9; D gene: TRBD2; clone size: few; CDR3 DNA: TGTGCCAGCAGCGGGATCGGGACTAGTCTCAACAATGAGCAGTTCTTC; CDR3 protein: CASSGIGTSLNNEQFF
J gene: TRBJ2-7; V gene: TRBV2; D gene: TRBD1; clone size: many; CDR3 DNA: TGTGCCAGCAGGGGGACAGCCTCCTACGAGCAGTACTTC; CDR3 protein: CASRGTASYEQYF
J gene: TRBJ2-5; V gene: TRBV5-1; D gene: TRBD1; clone size: .; CDR3 DNA: TGCGCCAGCTTGCGGACAGGGGCACCCCAAGAGACCCAGTACTTC; CDR3 protein: CASLRTGAPQETQYF
J gene: TRBJ2-3; V gene: TRBV5-1; D gene: TRBD2; clone size: few; CDR3 DNA: TGCGCCAGCAGCTTACTGATTCGACTAGCGGGCCTTAGCACAGATACGCAGTATTTT; CDR3 protein: CASSLLIRLAGLSTDTQYF
J gene: TRBJ1-2; V gene: TRBV5-6; D gene: TRBD1; clone size: few; CDR3 DNA: TGTGCCAGCAGCTTGGCTCAGGGGGTAGGTGGCTACACCTTC; CDR3 protein: CASSLAQGVGGYTF
J gene: TRBJ2-3; V gene: TRBV12-3/TRBV12-4; D gene: TRBD1; clone size: .; CDR3 DNA: TGTGCCAGCAGTCCAGGGACAGGGTTTACGCAGTATTTT; CDR3 protein: CASSPGTGFTQYF
J gene: TRBJ2-3; V gene: TRBV4-1; D gene: TRBD1; clone size: few; CDR3 DNA: TGCGCCAGCAGCCAAGATAGGGGGCAGGGGTCGGATACGCAGTATTTT; CDR3 protein: CASSQDRGQGSDTQYF
J gene: TRBJ1-5; V gene: TRBV2; D gene: .; clone size: .; CDR3 DNA: TGTGCCAGCAGTGATGGGGCTTATAGCAATCAGCCCCAGCATTTT; CDR3 protein: CASSDGAYSNQPQHF
J gene: TRBJ2-1; V gene: TRBV27; D gene: TRBD2; clone size: .; CDR3 DNA: TGTGCCAGCACCCTAGGCAGACTAGCGGGAGTTGAGCAGTTCTTC; CDR3 protein: CASTLGRLAGVEQFF
J gene: TRBJ2-1; V gene: TRBV2; D gene: TRBD2; clone size: .; CDR3 DNA: TGTGCCAGCAATTCTGCCCTAGCGGGAGGACAGAATGAGCAGTTCTTC; CDR3 protein: CASNSALAGGQNEQFF
J gene: TRBJ2-5; V gene: TRBV4-1; D gene: .; clone size: few; CDR3 DNA: TGCGCCAGCACCCGAAAGGGGCAGGCTCAAGAGACCCAGTACTTC; CDR3 protein: CASTRKGQAQETQYF
J gene: TRBJ2-7; V gene: TRBV6-4; D gene: TRBD2; clone size: .; CDR3 DNA: TGTGCCAGCAGTGAGACTAGCCTCATCTTATACAATGAGCAGTACTTC; CDR3 protein: CASSETSLILYNEQYF
J gene: TRBJ2-4; V gene: TRBV28; D gene: .; clone size: .; CDR3 DNA: TGTGCCAGCGTCAGGGGGAGGGGAAACATTCAGTACTTC; CDR3 protein: CASVRGRGNIQYF
J gene: TRBJ2-7; V gene: TRBV7-9; D gene: .; clone size: .; CDR3 DNA: TGTGCCAGCAGCCCGCACGGGACCCTCTCCTACAATGAGCAGTACTTC; CDR3 protein: CASSPHGTLSYNEQYF
J gene: TRBJ1-2; V gene: TRBV12-3/TRBV12-4; D gene: .; clone size: .; CDR3 DNA: TGTGCCAGCAGTTTCCGAATATTCACAGAGAACTATGGCTACACCTTC; CDR3 protein: CASSFRIFTENYGYTF
J gene: TRBJ1-1; V gene: TRBV28; D gene: .; clone size: few; CDR3 DNA: TGTGCCAGCAGTTTACCGGGGGTAAAAACTGAAGCTTTCTTT; CDR3 protein: CASSLPGVKTEAFF
J gene: TRBJ2-7; V gene: TRBV6-2/TRBV6-3; D gene: TRBD2; clone size: .; CDR3 DNA: TGTGCCAGCAGGTCGCCTACTAGCGGGAGGCATTACGAGCAGTACTTC; CDR3 protein: CASRSPTSGRHYEQYF
J gene: TRBJ2-1; V gene: TRBV3-1; D gene: TRBD2; clone size: few; CDR3 DNA: TGTGCCAGCAGCCCCCGTTGGTTTTCGGCGGGGGGGCTCAATGAGCAGTTCTTC; CDR3 protein: CASSPRWFSAGGLNEQFF
J gene: TRBJ1-5; V gene: TRBV4-1; D gene: TRBD1; clone size: few; CDR3 DNA: TGCGCCAGCAGCCAAGTTTGGGAGAGTGACAGGGATCAGCCCCAGCATTTT; CDR3 protein: CASSQVWESDRDQPQHF
J gene: TRBJ2-7; V gene: TRBV20-1; D gene: .; clone size: few; CDR3 DNA: TGCAGTGCTAGACCGGCGGGTTCCTACGAGCAGTACTTC; CDR3 protein: CSARPAGSYEQYF
J gene: TRBJ2-3; V gene: TRBV5-4; D gene: TRBD2; clone size: .; CDR3 DNA: TGTGCCAGCAGCTTGGCGGCGGGGGGGCAGGATACGCAGTATTTT; CDR3 protein: CASSLAAGGQDTQYF
J gene: TRBJ2-7; V gene: TRBV4-1; D gene: .; clone size: .; CDR3 DNA: TGCGCCAGCGGCCAACACCTAGCCCGTGGGAATGAGCAGTACTTC; CDR3 protein: CASGQHLARGNEQYF
J gene: TRBJ2-4; V gene: TRBV9; D gene: TRBD1; clone size: many; CDR3 DNA: TGTGCCAGCAGCGGAGGGGGCCTAGCCAAAAACATTCAGTACTTC; CDR3 protein: CASSGGGLAKNIQYF
J gene: TRBJ2-3; V gene: TRBV27; D gene: .; clone size: many; CDR3 DNA: TGTGCCAGCAGACCCCGGTTGGCGAATCCTAGCACAGATACGCAGTATTTT; CDR3 protein: CASRPRLANPSTDTQYF
J gene: TRBJ2-5; V gene: TRBV28; D gene: TRBD2; clone size: .; CDR3 DNA: TGTGCCAGCAGTACCGTATGGGCGGGAGGCCATGAGCAGTACTTC; CDR3 protein: CASSTVWAGGHEQYF
J gene: TRBJ2-3; V gene: TRBV20-1; D gene: .; clone size: .; CDR3 DNA: TGCAGTGCTAAAGGACTGCGTCCTGGTCCAACACGGGATACGCAGTATTTT; CDR3 protein: CSAKGLRPGPTRDTQYF
J gene: TRBJ2-3; V gene: TRBV28; D gene: TRBD1; clone size: .; CDR3 DNA: TGTGCCACCCGGGACAGGGGTAGCACAGATACGCAGTATTTT; CDR3 protein: CATRDRGSTDTQYF
J gene: TRBJ2-3; V gene: TRBV3-1; D gene: TRBD2; clone size: few; CDR3 DNA: TGTGCCAGCAGCCAAGCGCTAGCGGGAGGGCCGAGGACAGATACGCAGTATTTT; CDR3 protein: CASSQALAGGPRTDTQYF
J gene: TRBJ2-4; V gene: TRBV3-1; D gene: .; clone size: .; CDR3 DNA: TGTGCCAGCAGCCAAGACTCACGGGGCATTCAGTACTTC; CDR3 protein: CASSQDSRGIQYF
J gene: TRBJ2-6; V gene: TRBV4-1; D gene: .; clone size: .; CDR3 DNA: TGCGCCAGCAGCCAAGGATATGCGGGAACTGGGGCCAACTTCCTGACTTTC; CDR3 protein: CASSQGYAGTGANFLTF
J gene: TRBJ2-5; V gene: TRBV20-1; D gene: TRBD1; clone size: once; CDR3 DNA: TGCAGTGCTAGAGATCAGGCAGGGGGGACCCAGTACTTC; CDR3 protein: CSARDQAGGTQYF
J gene: TRBJ1-4; V gene: TRBV6-5; D gene: TRBD1; clone size: few; CDR3 DNA: TGTGCCAGCAGTTACTCGACAGGGAATGAAAAACTGTTTTTT; CDR3 protein: CASSYSTGNEKLFF
J gene: TRBJ2-7; V gene: TRBV28; D gene: TRBD1; clone size: few; CDR3 DNA: TGTGCCAGCAGTTTCGCCGGGGACAGCAATCTCTCCTACGAGCAGTACTTC; CDR3 protein: CASSFAGDSNLSYEQYF
J gene: TRBJ2-7; V gene: TRBV5-1; D gene: .; clone size: .; CDR3 DNA: TGCGCCAGCAGCTCACAGGGACTGGGGGCCTACGAGCAGTACTTC; CDR3 protein: CASSSQGLGAYEQYF
J gene: TRBJ2-7; V gene: TRBV5-1; D gene: TRBD2; clone size: .; CDR3 DNA: TGCGCCAGCAGCTCAAATCCCGGGTTCCAGCGGGACTACGAGCAGTACTTC; CDR3 protein: CASSSNPGFQRDYEQYF
J gene: TRBJ1-1; V gene: TRBV20-1; D gene: .; clone size: few; CDR3 DNA: TGCAGTGCTAGCTTACACGGAAACACTGAAGCTTTCTTT; CDR3 protein: CSASLHGNTEAFF
J gene: TRBJ2-1; V gene: TRBV11-2; D gene: TRBD2; clone size: few; CDR3 DNA: TGTGCCAGCAGCTCCGTGCGGGGGGGGCAGGGAAGCTCCTACAATGAGCAGTTCTTC; CDR3 protein: CASSSVRGGQGSSYNEQFF
J gene: TRBJ2-7; V gene: TRBV29-1; D gene: TRBD2; clone size: many; CDR3 DNA: TGCAGCGTTAGACTAGCGTGGGCCTACGAGCAGTACTTC; CDR3 protein: CSVRLAWAYEQYF
J gene: TRBJ1-2; V gene: TRBV30; D gene: .; clone size: few; CDR3 DNA: TGTGCCTGGAGTACCCGAGGGAGCTACACCTTC; CDR3 protein: CAWSTRGSYTF
J gene: TRBJ2-7; V gene: TRBV7-2; D gene: .; clone size: .; CDR3 DNA: TGTGCCAGCAGCTTTGTTATAGCGCACTTTCCATCCTACGAGCAGTACTTC; CDR3 protein: CASSFVIAHFPSYEQYF
J gene: TRBJ2-3; V gene: TRBV11-2; D gene: TRBD1; clone size: .; CDR3 DNA: TGTGCCAGCGCCCAGGACAGGGTGACAGATACGCAGTATTTT; CDR3 protein: CASAQDRVTDTQYF
J gene: TRBJ1-2; V gene: TRBV29-1; D gene: TRBD1; clone size: few; CDR3 DNA: TGCAGCGTCCCAGGGGGTAGAGGCAATGGCTACACCTTC; CDR3 protein: CSVPGGRGNGYTF
J gene: TRBJ1-2; V gene: TRBV20-1; D gene: .; clone size: few; CDR3 DNA: TGCAGTGTAAAGAGGGCAGGGGATAGTAGTGGCTACACCTTC; CDR3 protein: CSVKRAGDSSGYTF
J gene: TRBJ2-1; V gene: TRBV4-2; D gene: .; clone size: many; CDR3 DNA: TGTGCCAGCAGCCACGAAGGGGGCTCCTACAATGAGCAGTTCTTC; CDR3 protein: CASSHEGGSYNEQFF
J gene: TRBJ1-4; V gene: TRBV7-9; D gene: TRBD1; clone size: .; CDR3 DNA: TGTGCCAGCAGCCTAGGACAGGGTTGGGAAAGACTGTTTTTT; CDR3 protein: CASSLGQGWERLFF
J gene: TRBJ1-1; V gene: TRBV14; D gene: .; clone size: .; CDR3 DNA: TGTGCCAGCAGCCAAGTTCAGGGGCGGGCTGAAGCTTTCTTT; CDR3 protein: CASSQVQGRAEAFF